This TCR beta chain was observed in a study of T cells in Graves' hyperthyroidism and ophthalmopathy. Study-wide results and caveats: The majority of expanded thyroid clonotypes above 0.001 also appeared in blood.

Amplification of TCR beta CDR3 regions was performed using RNA transcripts as template. The HTBI primer set served for first-round RT-PCR of the TCR CDR3. TCRdb reprocessed the multiplex PCR reads with MiXCR, giving one entry per CDR3 protein. The data contain some 500,000 distinct CDR3 sequences, approximately 24% of them singletons. This CDR3 spans 14 amino acids. Germline V CDR1 and CDR2: SGHAT, FQNNGV. Trimming removed 9 bases at V and 4 bases at J, with 19 bases between. In regard to this clonotype: Its antigen is as yet unknown.

Among ophthalmopathy patients, the Clinical Activity Score reached at least 3, the NOSPECS grade reached at least 4, and duration remained under 3 months. Criteria for exclusion of patients were uncontrolled infection, other autoimmune disease, pregnancy or lactation. This sequence was found in a woman aged 25 to 39 with Graves' ophthalmopathy. The chain carries TRBV11-2 and TRBJ2-7, with D possibly matching TRBD1 (5 bases). Input material: blood. DNA of the CDR3: TGTGCCAGTATATTGGGTAGGGGTATGTACGAGCAGTACTTC. This translates into CASILGRGMYEQYF.